This T cell receptor beta chain was retrieved from a study of T cells in Graves' hyperthyroidism and ophthalmopathy. Study-wide findings and caveats: The model's output predicted ophthalmopathy at a median of about 5.9 months prior to onset. Most clonotypes expanded in the thyroid (above 0.001) were also present in blood.

In this sample, this clonotype turned up many times. The antigen is unknown. RNA transcripts served as the template for amplifying TCR beta CDR3 regions. Carried out on the TCR CDR3, a first-round RT-PCR used the HTBI primer set. TCRdb re-called the multiplex PCR reads through MiXCR, storing one row per CDR3 protein. The table has around 600,000 distinct CDR3 sequences, 12% to 15% seen once. The CDR3 is 13 residues long. Per the germline V gene, CDR1 is SGHVS and CDR2 is FQNEAQ. Trimming removed 5 bases at V and 5 bases at J, with 10 bases between. PBMCs were collected from an approximately 9.5 ml volume of fresh peripheral blood.

The chain combines TRBV7-8 with TRBJ2-1; the D is unclear. This clonotype was sampled from a woman under 30 with Graves' ophthalmopathy. The specimen was blood. The DNA for the CDR3 is TGTGCCAGCAGCCCGCTCCGGGACAATGAGCAGTTCTTC. Translation: CASSPLRDNEQFF.